This T cell receptor beta chain was sequenced in a study of shared clonotypes between healthy human individuals. General observations from the study: With few donors, the genetic and exposure-history diversity represented was limited.

Sequencing was performed with immunoSEQ multiplex PCR; in TCRdb, only in-frame clones are kept and a portion is missing. The sample contains around 990,000 clones, approximately 77% of which appear only once. V was trimmed by 3 bases and J by 7 bases, leaving 20 bases between them. The CDR3 has 15 amino acids. CDR1 and CDR2 (germline): SGDLS, YYNGEE. Concerning this clone: Its antigen is unknown.

This TCR came from a young man in good health. Some clones in this sample may be carry-over from other donors' samples. The J gene is TRBJ2-7, the V gene TRBV9, with D perhaps being TRBD1 or TRBD2 (5 bases each). Sequencing was performed on memory CD4+ T cells from PBMCs. Described subset: CD45RA-negative fraction. The CDR3 DNA reads as TGTGCCAGCAGCGGCGAAGCCAGGGTCCCGGGGGAGCAGTACTTC. It codes for CASSGEARVPGEQYF. The whole variable domain, filled in from reference TRBV9 and TRBJ2-7, reads DSGVTQTPKHLITATGQRVTLRCSPRSGDLSVYWYQQSLDQGLQFLIQYYNGEERAKGNILERFSAQQFPDLHSELNLSSLELGDSALYFCASSGEARVPGEQYFGPGTRLTVT.